This T cell receptor (beta chain) comes out of a study of human T cells and chemical hapten exposure. As for the study in general: Patients having alopecia areata, totalis or universalis were mostly female.

Using its own MiXCR run on the RACE reads, TCRdb lists one record per CDR3 protein. Among tens of thousands of distinct CDR3 sequences listed, around 30% were seen once. Concerning this clonotype itself: The antigen is unknown.

Overall study findings and caveats: No change in TCRs above 1 in 1000 frequency was produced by DPC sensitization.

Time point noted: patch test 1, 2 weeks after DPC sensitization. This sample's treatment: therapeutic diphenylcyclopropenone sensitization with weekly scalp DPC. Donation of samples came from alopecia patients who were 18 to 70 years old and suitable for DPC. This CDR3 is 14 amino acids long. The V and J ends lost 5 bases and 3 bases respectively, with 11 bases between them. Looked up from germline, CDR1 is KGHSH and CDR2 is LQKENI. The sequenced sample was whole blood, obtained in connection with sensitization to the hapten diphenylcyclopropenone (DPC). The sequence came from a man aged 40-50 years with alopecia areata. Some clones in this sample may be carry-over from other donors' samples. J is TRBJ1-5 and V is TRBV18; D is unresolved. CDR3 coding DNA: TGTGCCAGCTCAGACGGACGGATCAATCAGCCCCAGCATTTT. Its translation is CASSDGRINQPQHF.